The count of the clone carrying this T cell receptor beta chain is one. This sample was taken from a study of T cells after somatic rescue of genetic block. Using immunoSEQ multiplex PCR, the repertoire was profiled, and TCRdb retains in-frame clones only, with some absent. The sample contains about 15,000 clones, 60% to 80% of which appear only once. V was cut by 0 bases and J by 7 bases, with 8 bases left in between. Per germline, CDR1 SGHKS and CDR2 YYEKEE (reference sequence). The CDR3 consists of 13 residues. The origin of this receptor is a boy under 18. V gene TRBV5-5 combines with J gene TRBJ1-5, with D maybe TRBD1 (5 bases). Sequenced input: peripheral blood mononuclear cells (PBMCs). DNA of the CDR3: TGTGCCAGCAGCTTGGGAGGGGTGCAGCCCCAGCATTTT. Residues: CASSLGGVQPQHF.